A single sample is the source of the 21 T cell receptor beta chains below, sequenced in a study of Graves' ophthalmopathy and Graves' hyperthyroidism. For repertoire sequencing, the TCR beta CDR3 regions were amplified from RNA transcripts. HTBI-primed RT-PCR formed the first round, and a multiplex PCR formed the second. One entry per CDR3 protein, called by TCRdb with MiXCR from the multiplex PCR reads. The sample consists of about 1.1 million distinct CDR3 sequences, 35% to 45% of them appearing once. The material sequenced was peripheral blood or thyroid tissue (not recorded which). These receptors all come from an adult man with Graves' hyperthyroidism.

This clonotype was found many times. The chain recombines TRBV7-9 with TRBJ1-1; D remains unclear. Trimming cost V 6 bases and J 7 bases, with 12 bases left between them. Germline V gene lookup returns CDR1 SEHNR and CDR2 FQNEAQ (reference sequence). The CDR3 is made up of 12 amino acids. This CDR3 reads CASSQIADEAFF. CDR3 DNA sequence: TGTGCCAGCAGTCAGATCGCGGATGAAGCTTTCTTT. The complete variable domain, with remaining parts taken from reference TRBV7-9 and TRBJ1-1, reads DTGVSQNPRHKITKRGQNVTFRCDPISEHNRLYWYRQTLGQGPEFLTYFQNEAQLEKSRLLSDRFSAERPKGSFSTLEIQRTEQGDSAMYLCASSQIADEAFFGQGTRLTVV.

This clonotype was found a few times. The V gene is TRBV27, the J gene TRBJ1-5, with D unclear. The CDR3 is 13 residues long. Germline-derived CDR1 and CDR2 are MNHEY and SMNVEV (reference sequence). The ends were cut back, 10 bases at V and 1 base at J, with 11 bases in the middle. CDR3 in amino acids: CATRRPSNQPQHF. The CDR3 coding sequence is TGTGCCACTAGGAGACCCAGCAATCAGCCCCAGCATTTT.

A note on this clonotype: The conserved final phenylalanine or tryptophan is absent from the CDR3, which likely points to a read error. The J gene is TRBJ1-6, the V gene TRBV2; D ambiguous. With 7 bases removed from V and 9 bases from J, the gap between germline ends came to 16 bases. Germline V CDR1 and CDR2: SNHLY, FYNNEI. This CDR3 comprises 14 residues. The chain's CDR3 is CASTEDRVGSPLHL. CDR3 bases: TGTGCCAGCACCGAGGATAGGGTTGGTTCACCCCTCCACCTT.

Regarding this clonotype: A much larger clone differs from this one at a single base, so this may be a read error. The chain uses TRBV7-9 and TRBJ1-1; maybe TRBD1 (5 bases). CDR3 size: 13 residues. Germline V gene data show CDR1 as SEHNR and CDR2 as FQNEAQ (reference sequence). The CDR3 loop reads CASELSLGAEASF. For the CDR3, the DNA is TGTGCCAGCGAGCTTTCGTTAGGGGCTGAAGCTTCCTTT.

In this sample, this clonotype turned up many times. The chain uses TRBV10-3 and TRBJ1-2; TRBD1 matches 8 bases. Germline lookup yields CDR1 ENHRY and CDR2 SYGVKD. The CDR3 has 18 residues. With V trimmed by 2 bases and J by 4 bases, 15 bases remained unmatched. In DNA, the CDR3 is TGTGCCATCAGTGAGCCGATAACCCCGGGACAGGCAATCTATGGCTACACCTTC. Translating it yields CAISEPITPGQAIYGYTF.

This clonotype was detected many times. The V and J genes are TRBV20-1 and TRBJ1-2; no definite D call. V lost 0 bases to trimming and J lost 7 bases, with 12 bases between them. Germline loops: CDR1 DFQATT, CDR2 SNEGSKA (reference sequence). There are 13 residues in the CDR3. Written as DNA, the CDR3 is TGCAGTGCTAGAGATGGTAGGGCTCGTGGCTACACCTTC. It yields the protein CSARDGRARGYTF.

This sequence joins TRBV7-9 and TRBJ2-7; TRBD2 agrees at 7 bases. This CDR3 comprises 17 residues. V lost 6 bases and J lost 7; bases outside the gene matches: 21. The germline V gene encodes CDR1 SEHNR and CDR2 FQNEAQ (reference sequence). CDR3 sequence: CASSGIRWDYPSGEQYF. The CDR3 coding sequence is TGTGCCAGCAGTGGGATCCGGTGGGACTACCCCTCTGGGGAGCAGTACTTC.

This clonotype was seen at least ten times. This chain uses TRBV2 with TRBJ2-7; 7 bases match TRBD1. Germline V CDR1 and CDR2: SNHLY, FYNNEI. V was pared by 1 base and J by 3 bases, with 12 bases of the junction left unmatched. The CDR3 runs 17 residues. DNA for the CDR3: TGTGCCAGCAGTGAAGATCGCAGAGGACAGGATTTCTACGAGCAGTACTTC. Translating gives CASSEDRRGQDFYEQYF.

The chain joins TRBV4-1 to TRBJ1-2; D remains unclear. Between the trimmed V and J ends, which lost 0 bases and 5 bases, there was a span of 10 bases. CDR3 length equals 14 residues. Germline V lookup: CDR1 MGHRA, CDR2 YSYEKL. The CDR3 DNA follows: TGCGCCAGCAGCCAAGATAGGGCTGAGTATGGCTACACCTTC. Amino acids: CASSQDRAEYGYTF.

The rearrangement joins TRBV11-2 to TRBJ2-7, with 7 bases identical to TRBD1. The CDR3 has 16 amino acids. Trimming took 5 bases from V and 0 from J; bases not matched to a gene: 10. Germline CDR1 is SGHAT and CDR2 is FQNNGV. The CDR3 loop reads CASSLSTPGGSYEQYF. The CDR3 DNA follows: TGTGCCAGCAGCCTCTCCACCCCAGGGGGCTCCTACGAGCAGTACTTC.

The V call is TRBV7-9, the J call TRBJ1-2; D unclear. CDR1 and CDR2 from the germline V gene are SEHNR and FQNEAQ (reference sequence). The CDR3 totals 13 residues. V was trimmed by 7 bases and J by 0 bases, leaving 9 bases between them. CDR3 coding DNA: TGTGCCAGCAAACCAGGCCCTAACTATGGCTACACCTTC. It yields the protein CASKPGPNYGYTF.

Many counts were recorded for this clonotype. This chain connects TRBV10-3 to TRBJ1-5; no clear D gene. V shed 6 bases and J shed 7 bases, with 13 bases lying between them. The CDR3 consists of 13 residues. Germline V CDR1 and CDR2: ENHRY, SYGVKD. CDR3 sequence reads: CAISDTARQPQHF. CDR3 sequence (DNA): TGTGCCATCAGCGACACCGCTCGGCAGCCCCAGCATTTT.

The J gene is TRBJ1-5, the V gene TRBV10-3, with 7 bases that match TRBD1. This CDR3 is 13 amino acids long. Germline CDR1 and CDR2: ENHRY and SYGVKD. V was clipped by 10 bases and J by 6 bases; unmatched bases: 9. The CDR3: CATDPDRAQPQHF. As DNA, the CDR3 is TGTGCCACCGACCCCGACAGGGCTCAGCCCCAGCATTTT.

Many counts were recorded for this clonotype. The chain joins TRBV12-3 or TRBV12-4 to TRBJ2-7; D unresolved. Trimming removed 2 bases from V and 4 bases from J, with 12 bases in between. CDR3 length: 14 residues. CDR3: CASSLTGSQYEQYF. The DNA of the CDR3 is TGTGCCAGCAGTTTAACTGGATCTCAATACGAGCAGTACTTC.

The V and J genes are TRBV20-1 and TRBJ2-7; tentative D call: TRBD1 (5 bases). This CDR3 has 15 amino acids. Germline CDR1 and CDR2: DFQATT and SNEGSKA (reference sequence). Trimming pared 0 bases from V and 5 bases from J, leaving 17 bases between. CDR3 sequence: CSARDFVRVQNEQYF. Here the CDR3 DNA reads TGCAGTGCTAGAGATTTCGTCAGGGTACAGAACGAGCAGTACTTC.

This sequence joins TRBV10-3 and TRBJ1-1; D not resolved. The germline gives CDR1 ENHRY, CDR2 SYGVKD. This CDR3 contains 14 residues. The V gene lost 10 bases and the J gene lost 7 bases, with 22 bases spanning the gap. CDR3 sequence (DNA): TGTGCCACCATAGGTCGGGGAAAGACGGATGAAGCTTTCTTT. This encodes CATIGRGKTDEAFF.

Ten or more counts support this clonotype. The chain combines TRBV24-1 with TRBJ2-7; TRBD2 matches at 11 bases. CDR3 length: 15 amino acids. The V and J ends lost 0 bases and 5 bases, in that order; junction bases with no gene match: 2. From germline, CDR1 is KGHDR and CDR2 SFDVKD. CDR3 region: CATSDLTSGGHEQYF. The CDR3 region has the DNA TGTGCCACCAGTGATTTGACTAGCGGGGGCCACGAGCAGTACTTC.

This chain connects TRBV25-1 to TRBJ1-2, with 7 bases that match TRBD1. The CDR3 runs to 14 residues. Looked up from germline, CDR1 is MGHDK and CDR2 is SYGVNS. V lost 4 bases and J lost 8; bases outside the gene matches: 10. This CDR3 is CASSGFRQGGGYTF. The CDR3 bases are TGTGCCAGCAGTGGTTTTCGGCAGGGGGGAGGCTACACCTTC.

The sample holds one count of this clonotype. This chain joins TRBV2 and TRBJ1-5; TRBD1 is a possible D gene (6 bases). Germline loops: CDR1 SNHLY, CDR2 FYNNEI. This CDR3 contains 16 residues. V was trimmed by 7 bases and J by 0 bases, leaving 16 bases between them. The CDR3 sequence is CASKDSLLYSNQPQHF. In DNA form, the CDR3 reads TGTGCCAGCAAGGACAGCTTATTATATAGCAATCAGCCCCAGCATTTT. Full variable domain (remainder filled in from reference TRBV2 and TRBJ1-5): EPEVTQTPSHQVTQMGQEVILRCVPISNHLYFYWYRQILGQKVEFLVSFYNNEISEKSEIFDDQFSVERPDGSNFTLKIRSTKLEDSAMYFCASKDSLLYSNQPQHFGDGTRLSIL.

This clonotype was counted a few times. The chain couples TRBV12-3 or TRBV12-4 to TRBJ1-5, with unresolved D. The CDR3 consists of 16 residues. V lost 3 bases and J 0 bases, leaving 12 bases between the germline ends. In DNA, the CDR3 is TGTGCCAGCAGTTTCTCCCCGGATTATAGCAATCAGCCCCAGCATTTT. It encodes CASSFSPDYSNQPQHF.

The chain links TRBV19 to TRBJ1-1; D possibly corresponds to TRBD1 (6 bases). The germline CDR1 and CDR2 sequences are LNHDA and SQIVND (reference sequence). This CDR3 contains 15 residues. V lost 6 bases to trimming and J lost 1 base, with 15 bases between them. In nucleotides, the CDR3 is TGTGCCAGTAGGCCAACACAGGGCTCGAACACTGAAGCTTTCTTT. It yields the protein CASRPTQGSNTEAFF.